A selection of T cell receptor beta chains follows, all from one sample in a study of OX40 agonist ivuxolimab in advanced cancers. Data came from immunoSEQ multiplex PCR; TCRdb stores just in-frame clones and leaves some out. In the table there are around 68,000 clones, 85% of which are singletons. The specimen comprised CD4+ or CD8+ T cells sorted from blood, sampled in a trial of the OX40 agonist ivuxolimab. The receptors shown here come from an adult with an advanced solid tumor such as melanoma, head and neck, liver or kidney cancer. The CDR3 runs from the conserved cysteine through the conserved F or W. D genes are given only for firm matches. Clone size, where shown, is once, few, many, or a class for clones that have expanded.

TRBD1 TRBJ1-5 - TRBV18 CASSLQGQFQPQHF TGTGCCAGCTCTCTACAGGGGCAGTTTCAGCCCCAGCATTTT
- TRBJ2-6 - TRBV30 CAWNGSDSGANVLTF TGTGCCTGGAACGGATCGGACTCTGGGGCCAACGTCCTGACTTTC
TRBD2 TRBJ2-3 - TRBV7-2 CASSSSGRLGDTQYF TGTGCCAGCAGCTCTAGCGGGAGGTTGGGAGATACGCAGTATTTT
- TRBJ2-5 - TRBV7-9 CASRPGGETQYF TGTGCCAGCAGGCCCGGAGGGGAGACCCAGTACTTC
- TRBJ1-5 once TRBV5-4 CASSLGGGNSNQPQHF TGTGCCAGCAGCTTGGGTGGGGGCAACAGCAATCAGCCCCAGCATTTT
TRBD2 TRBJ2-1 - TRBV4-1 CASSQLGGTSGLNEQFF TGCGCCAGCAGCCAACTAGGGGGGACTAGCGGGCTTAATGAGCAGTTCTTC
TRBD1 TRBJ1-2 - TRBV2 CASSESLTGSGYTF TGTGCCAGCAGTGAAAGTTTGACAGGGAGCGGCTACACCTTC
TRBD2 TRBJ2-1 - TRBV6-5 CASQREGSEQFF TGTGCCAGTCAGCGGGAGGGGAGCGAGCAGTTCTTC
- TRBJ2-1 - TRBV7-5 CARSLGRVSGTSYNEQFF TGTGCCAGAAGCTTAGGACGAGTTAGCGGTACCTCCTACAATGAGCAGTTCTTC
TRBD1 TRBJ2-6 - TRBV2 CASSGQGAGGANVLTF TGTGCCAGCAGTGGGCAGGGGGCTGGTGGGGCCAACGTCCTGACTTTC
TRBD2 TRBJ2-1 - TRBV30 CAWSVLSKTTTSGRDNEQFF TGTGCCTGGAGTGTACTCTCGAAGACGACGACTAGCGGGAGGGACAATGAGCAGTTCTTC
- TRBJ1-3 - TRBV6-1 CASSAVSGNTIYF TGTGCCAGCAGTGCGGTCTCTGGAAACACCATATATTTT
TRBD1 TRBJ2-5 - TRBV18 CASSPPGQGRETQYF TGTGCCAGCTCACCACCGGGACAGGGTCGGGAGACCCAGTACTTC
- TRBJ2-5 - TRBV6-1 CATNLAGRGETQYF TGTGCCACCAACTTGGCGGGACGTGGGGAGACCCAGTACTTC
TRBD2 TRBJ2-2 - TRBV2 CASSSPRGRADGELFF TGTGCCAGCAGTTCACCTCGGGGGAGGGCCGACGGGGAGCTGTTTTTT
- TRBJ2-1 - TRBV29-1 CSVSTGALDNEQFF TGCAGCGTTTCGACAGGAGCCCTCGACAATGAGCAGTTCTTC
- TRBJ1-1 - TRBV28 CASREAGGNTEAFF TGTGCCAGCAGGGAAGCGGGGGGCAACACTGAAGCTTTCTTT
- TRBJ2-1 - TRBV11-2 CASSLRLAWGPDNEQFF TGTGCCAGCAGCTTAAGGTTGGCTTGGGGCCCCGACAATGAGCAGTTCTTC
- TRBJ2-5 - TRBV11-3 CASSLGGKGRETQYF TGTGCCAGCAGCTTGGGTGGAAAGGGGAGAGAGACCCAGTACTTC
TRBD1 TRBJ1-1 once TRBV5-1 CASSLNGQGVNTEAFF TGCGCCAGCAGCTTGAATGGACAGGGGGTGAACACTGAAGCTTTCTTT
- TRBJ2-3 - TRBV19 CASSIQGPHTNTQYF TGTGCCAGTAGTATCCAGGGGCCTCATACAAATACGCAGTATTTT
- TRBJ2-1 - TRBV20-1 CSASTYNEQFF TGCAGTGCAAGTACCTACAATGAGCAGTTCTTC
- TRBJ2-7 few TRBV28 CASRKDYEQYF TGTGCCAGCAGAAAGGATTACGAGCAGTACTTC
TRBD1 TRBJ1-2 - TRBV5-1 CASSLGQGLGYGYTF TGCGCCAGCAGCCTAGGACAGGGACTAGGCTATGGCTACACCTTC
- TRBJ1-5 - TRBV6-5 CASVRQGFQPQHF TGTGCCAGCGTGAGGCAGGGATTTCAGCCCCAGCATTTT
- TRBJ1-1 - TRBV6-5 CASSYGAASVAFF TGTGCCAGCAGTTACGGGGCAGCCTCGGTAGCTTTCTTT
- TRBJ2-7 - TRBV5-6 CASSLTDSSYEQYF TGTGCCAGCAGCCTGACCGACAGCTCCTACGAGCAGTACTTC
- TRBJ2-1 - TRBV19 CASSGSGYNEQFF TGTGCCAGTAGTGGTAGCGGCTACAATGAGCAGTTCTTC
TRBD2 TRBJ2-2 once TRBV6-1 CASNKLLAGAGELFF TGTGCCAGCAACAAATTACTAGCGGGAGCCGGGGAGCTGTTTTTT
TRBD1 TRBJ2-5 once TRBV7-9 CASTGQGETQYF TGTGCCAGCACCGGACAGGGGGAGACCCAGTACTTC
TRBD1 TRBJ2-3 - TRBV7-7 CASSFRGQAGDTQYF TGTGCTAGCAGCTTTCGGGGACAGGCCGGAGATACGCAGTATTTT
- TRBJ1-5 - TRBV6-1 CASSVRQVDQPQHF TGTGCCAGCAGTGTCCGACAGGTAGATCAGCCCCAGCATTTT
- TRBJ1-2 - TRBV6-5 CASSYGATGYTF TGTGCCAGCAGTTACGGGGCAACAGGCTACACCTTC
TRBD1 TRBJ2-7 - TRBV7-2 CASSTRQGASLEQYF TGTGCCAGCAGCACCCGACAGGGGGCATCCCTCGAGCAGTACTTC
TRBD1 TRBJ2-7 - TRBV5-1 CASRPGTGPYEQYF TGCGCCAGCAGGCCCGGGACAGGACCTTACGAGCAGTACTTC
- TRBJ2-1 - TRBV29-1 CSVEVSTIGQFF TGCAGCGTTGAAGTTAGCACTATAGGTCAGTTCTTC
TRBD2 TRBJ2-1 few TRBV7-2 CASSPLTSGRANEQFF TGTGCCAGCAGCCCGCTTACTAGCGGGAGGGCCAATGAGCAGTTCTTC
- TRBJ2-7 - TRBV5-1 CASSLAAGGMGEQYF TGCGCCAGCAGCTTGGCCGCAGGGGGGATGGGGGAGCAGTACTTC
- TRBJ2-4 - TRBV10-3 CAISETNRNSAKNIQYF TGTGCCATCAGTGAGACGAACAGAAATAGCGCCAAAAACATTCAGTACTTC
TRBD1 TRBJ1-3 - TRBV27 CASSLSGQGRGNTIYF TGTGCCAGCAGTTTATCAGGACAGGGAAGGGGAAACACCATATATTTT
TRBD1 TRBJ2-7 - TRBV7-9 CASSLGQFSYEQYF TGTGCCAGCAGCTTGGGACAGTTCTCCTACGAGCAGTACTTC